A selection of T cell receptor beta chains follows, all from one sample in a study of PD-1 blockade in classical Hodgkin lymphoma. Sequenced by immunoSEQ multiplex PCR; TCRdb stores in-frame clones only, minus some. The sample lists around 25,000 clones, around 67% seen once, with roughly 10% in the top ten. The sequencing here drew on peripheral blood mononuclear cells (PBMCs), taken before the second cycle of nivolumab. The receptor source for this set is a human donor with classical Hodgkin lymphoma. The CDR3 runs from the conserved cysteine through the conserved F or W. A D gene is named only where the DNA matches it firmly. Clone sizes are given selectively: once, few, many, or a class where the clone is expanded.

D gene	clone size	V gene	J gene	CDR3 protein	CDR3 DNA
.	.	TRBV2	TRBJ2-7	CASRRQVSSYEQYF	TGTGCCAGCAGGCGACAGGTTAGCTCCTACGAGCAGTACTTC
.	.	TRBV4-3	TRBJ1-2	CASSQDEWYGYTF	TGCGCCAGCAGCCAAGATGAGTGGTATGGCTACACCTTC
.	.	TRBV28	TRBJ1-5	CASSLGELNQPQHF	TGTGCCAGCAGTTTAGGGGAGCTCAATCAGCCCCAGCATTTT
.	.	TRBV6-1	TRBJ2-7	CASSTRGEQYF	TGTGCCAGCAGTACTCGGGGAGAGCAGTACTTC
TRBD1	.	TRBV18	TRBJ2-1	CASSSDRGYNEQFF	TGTGCCAGCTCATCGGACAGGGGATACAATGAGCAGTTCTTC
TRBD1	.	TRBV10-3	TRBJ2-7	CATWDRGGLYEQYF	TGTGCCACATGGGACAGGGGGGGGCTCTACGAGCAGTACTTC
.	.	TRBV5-4	TRBJ1-3	CASSSRRGGIRSGNTIYF	TGTGCCAGCAGCTCCCGGAGGGGAGGCATCCGCTCTGGAAACACCATATATTTT
TRBD1	many	TRBV9	TRBJ1-2	CASSVEGAPLYGYTF	TGTGCCAGCAGCGTAGAGGGGGCCCCGCTCTATGGCTACACCTTC
.	.	TRBV6-1	TRBJ2-5	CASLPRGGTQYF	TGTGCCAGCCTCCCACGGGGTGGGACCCAGTACTTC
.	.	TRBV5-6	TRBJ1-1	CASSFRVTEAFF	TGTGCCAGCAGCTTTCGGGTCACTGAAGCTTTCTTT
TRBD1	.	TRBV23-1	TRBJ2-7	CASSPWDRGPYEQYF	TGCGCCAGCAGTCCGTGGGACAGGGGGCCTTACGAGCAGTACTTC
.	.	TRBV28	TRBJ1-4	CATGDIRPGEKLFF	TGTGCCACCGGGGACATCCGACCGGGTGAAAAACTGTTTTTT
.	.	TRBV19	TRBJ1-6	CASSIGFGIGSPLHF	TGTGCCAGTAGTATAGGTTTTGGTATCGGTTCACCCCTCCACTTT
.	.	TRBV28	TRBJ1-3	CASSLKPSSGNTIYF	TGTGCCAGCAGTTTAAAACCAAGCTCTGGAAACACCATATATTTT
.	.	TRBV27	TRBJ2-7	CASSFVSGKAYEQYF	TGTGCCAGCAGTTTCGTCAGCGGAAAAGCCTACGAGCAGTACTTC
.	.	TRBV6-4	TRBJ1-6	CASGSTDYNSPLHF	TGTGCCAGCGGGAGTACGGATTATAATTCACCCCTCCACTTT